The sequence of this T cell receptor (beta chain) was determined in a study of cytotoxic CD8 clonotypes in ibrutinib-treated CLL. Study context: Sequencing produced an average of 255,043 productive templates and 94,082 productive rearrangements per sample. General study findings and limits: Clonality went up at ibrutinib response and then declined back toward baseline at progression. Circulating CD8+ T-cell counts were tracked by baseline clonality, which exceeded that of age-matched healthy donors.

As concerns this clone: Its antigen is unidentified.

From germline, CDR1 is SGHNT and CDR2 YYREEE (reference sequence). J gave up 5 bases and V 4 bases, and 6 bases lay outside the gene matches. The CDR3 loop spans 14 amino acids. Target depth was 1 in 200,000 to 1 in 1 million T cells, about 10x per clonotype. Measured with immunoSEQ multiplex PCR; TCRdb has only the in-frame clones, and not every one. The data contain approximately 320,000 clones, 67% of them singletons. Sequencing was performed on PBMCs, taken after 36 months of ibrutinib treatment. The chain couples TRBV5-4 to TRBJ2-7, with 10 nucleotides matching TRBD2. This clonotype was sampled from a human donor with chronic lymphocytic leukemia. In DNA, the CDR3 is TGTGCCAGCAGCAAAGCGGGAGGGCCCCACGAGCAGTACTTC. This gives the protein CASSKAGGPHEQYF.